These 25 T cell receptor beta chains originate from one sample sequenced in a study of blood T cell repertoires in COVID-19. Measured with immunoSEQ multiplex PCR; TCRdb has only the in-frame clones, and not every one. The sample consists of about 180,000 clones, roughly nine tenths of them appearing once. The sample taken for sequencing was PBMCs or T cells enriched from blood (not recorded which). Source of these receptors: a woman between 45 and 60 years old who had recovered from COVID-19.

The V and J genes are TRBV6-5 and TRBJ1-1, with D possibly being TRBD1 (5 bases). The CDR3 contains 12 residues. Trimming took 6 bases from V and 9 from J, leaving 14 bases between them. Per the germline V gene, CDR1 is MNHEY and CDR2 is SVGAGI. CDR3 nucleotides: TGTGCCAGCAGCCGACTGGGGGGAAAAGCTTTCTTT. Amino acid sequence: CASSRLGGKAFF.

The chain has TRBV7-9 and TRBJ1-5, with 8 bases matching TRBD1. The CDR3 contains 14 residues. CDR1 and CDR2 (germline): SEHNR, FQNEAQ (reference sequence). J lost 5 bases, V lost 4 bases, and 4 bases had no gene match. CDR3: CASSSDRGHQPQHF. The CDR3 nucleotides read TGTGCCAGCAGCTCCGACAGGGGACATCAGCCCCAGCATTTT.

The V gene is TRBV30, the J gene TRBJ1-3, with 12 bases lining up with TRBD1. Per germline, CDR1 GTSNPN and CDR2 SVGIG (reference sequence). The length of the CDR3 is 14 residues. J gave up 2 bases and V 5 bases, and 1 base lay outside the gene matches. The CDR3 DNA reads as TGTGCCTGGGGGACAGGGGGCACTGGAAACACCATATATTTT. It encodes CAWGTGGTGNTIYF.

The rearrangement uses TRBV7-2 and TRBJ2-3; D gene unclear. This CDR3 is 15 amino acids long. V lost 1 base and J lost 1, with 9 bases in between. CDR1 is SGHTA and CDR2 is FQGNSA in the germline V gene. CDR3 DNA sequence: TGTGCCAGCAGCTTAGGTTTTCAGGGCACAGATACGCAGTATTTT. It yields the protein CASSLGFQGTDTQYF.

This chain connects TRBV28 to TRBJ1-1; D perhaps matches TRBD1 (6 bases). V lost 4 bases and J lost 0, with 24 bases in between. CDR3 size: 19 residues. CDR1 is MDHEN and CDR2 is SYDVKM in the germline V gene. The CDR3 DNA sequence: TGTGCCAGCAGTTCCGGGACACGGATTAACTTACACATGAACACTGAAGCTTTCTTT. This translates into CASSSGTRINLHMNTEAFF. Full variable domain (rest looked up from reference TRBV28 and TRBJ1-1): DVKVTQSSRYLVKRTGEKVFLECVQDMDHENMFWYRQDPGLGLRLIYFSYDVKMKEKGDIPEGYSVSREKKERFSLILESASTNQTSMYLCASSSGTRINLHMNTEAFFGQGTRLTVV.

This clone was counted a single time. J is TRBJ1-1 and V is TRBV13; D is perhaps TRBD1 (5 bases). This CDR3 comprises 14 residues. Germline V gene data show CDR1 as PRHDT and CDR2 as FYEKMQ (reference sequence). The germline V and J ends were trimmed by 0 bases and 6 bases, with 11 bases remaining between them. The CDR3 spells CASSLGQGFPEAFF. The DNA for the CDR3 is TGTGCCAGCAGCTTAGGCCAGGGTTTCCCTGAAGCTTTCTTT. The full variable domain, rest sourced from reference TRBV13 and TRBJ1-1, is AAGVIQSPRHLIKEKRETATLKCYPIPRHDTVYWYQQGPGQDPQFLISFYEKMQSDKGSIPDRFSAQQFSDYHSELNMSSLELGDSALYFCASSLGQGFPEAFFGQGTRLTVV.

J is TRBJ1-5 and V is TRBV6-6; 9 positions match TRBD1. This CDR3 contains 17 residues. CDR1 MNHNY and CDR2 SVGAGI come from the germline V gene (reference sequence). J gave up 7 bases and V 5 bases, and 15 bases lay outside the gene matches. CDR3 sequence (DNA): TGTGCCAGCAGTCCCGATTCCGGGACAGGGAGGGTCCAGCCCCAGCATTTT. It yields the protein CASSPDSGTGRVQPQHF.

This clone has just a few counts. Germline and junction disagree at one end, which may indicate a read error. The chain employs TRBV6-1 and TRBJ2-5, with D unresolved. Germline V gene lookup returns CDR1 MNHNS and CDR2 SASEGT. This CDR3 is built from 15 residues. CDR3 sequence (DNA): TGTGCCAGCAGAGAAGGTCCCAGGATCCAAGAGACCCAGTACTTC. This gives the protein CASREGPRIQETQYF.

The gene calls are TRBV6-1 and TRBJ1-5, with TRBD1 matching over 7 bases. This CDR3 contains 15 residues. Germline loops: CDR1 MNHNS, CDR2 SASEGT. The ends lost 4 bases at V and 4 bases at J; junction bases unmatched: 7. This chain's CDR3 is CASSGNRGGNQPQHF. CDR3 coding DNA: TGTGCCAGCAGTGGAAACAGGGGTGGGAATCAGCCCCAGCATTTT.

The genes are TRBV28 and TRBJ1-2; 8 nucleotides agree with TRBD1. V gave up 6 bases and J gave up 7 bases; unmatched junction bases: 19. Germline-derived CDR1 and CDR2 are MDHEN and SYDVKM. The CDR3 length is 17 residues. CDR3 protein: CASSRTGFRHYVVGYTF. Here the CDR3 DNA reads TGTGCCAGCAGCAGGACAGGGTTTCGGCATTATGTAGTTGGCTACACCTTC.

The chain couples TRBV10-3 to TRBJ1-5; 7 nucleotides match TRBD1. The ends lost 6 bases at V and 4 bases at J; junction bases unmatched: 3. The CDR3 is 13 amino acids. CDR1 is ENHRY, CDR2 SYGVKD, per germline. In DNA, the CDR3 is TGTGCCATCAGCCGACAGGGTAATCAGCCCCAGCATTTT. Translation gives CAISRQGNQPQHF.

The chain joins TRBV7-9 to TRBJ2-7; no clear D gene. The V gene's germline CDR1 is SEHNR and CDR2 FQNEAQ (reference sequence). Trimming took 5 bases from V and 5 from J, leaving 19 bases between them. The CDR3 is made up of 15 amino acids. The CDR3 DNA follows: TGTGCCAGCAGCAGACCCCTAGGAATAGTCCACGAGCAGTACTTC. This sequence encodes CASSRPLGIVHEQYF.

The V gene is TRBV7-2, the J gene TRBJ1-5; possibly TRBD1 for D (6 bases). This CDR3 is 15 amino acids long. V gave up 1 base and J gave up 3 bases, with 10 bases separating them. Germline V gene sequence: CDR1 SGHTA, CDR2 FQGNSA. In DNA, the CDR3 is TGTGCCAGCAGCTTAGAGGGGGTAAACAATCAGCCCCAGCATTTT. It encodes CASSLEGVNNQPQHF. Full variable domain (remainder filled in from reference TRBV7-2 and TRBJ1-5): GAGVSQSPSNKVTEKGKDVELRCDPISGHTALYWYRQSLGQGLEFLIYFQGNSAPDKSGLPSDRFSAERTGGSVSTLTIQRTQQEDSAVYLCASSLEGVNNQPQHFGDGTRLSIL.

The DNA for the CDR3 is TGCGCCAGCAGCTTGGTAGCGACAAACACTGAAGCTTTCTTT. Translated: CASSLVATNTEAFF. The chain employs TRBV5-1 and TRBJ1-1; D remains unclear. Between the trimmed V and J ends, which lost 0 bases and 2 bases, there was a span of 8 bases. Germline CDR1 and CDR2: SGHRS and YFSETQ. The CDR3 extends over 14 amino acids. Combining the CDR3 with reference TRBV5-1 and TRBJ1-1 gives the whole variable domain KAGVTQTPRYLIKTRGQQVTLSCSPISGHRSVSWYQQTPGQGLQFLFEYFSETQRNKGNFPGRFSGRQFSNSRSEMNVSTLELGDSALYLCASSLVATNTEAFFGQGTRLTVV.

This chain joins TRBV24-1 and TRBJ2-1, with 9 bases matching TRBD1. Germline assignment: CDR1 KGHDR and CDR2 SFDVKD. CDR3 length: 18 amino acids. Germline trimming cut 4 bases from V and 3 bases from J; bases unmatched to any gene: 12. The CDR3 loop is CATSDPDGGQGHYNEQFF. The CDR3 region has the DNA TGTGCCACCAGTGACCCGGATGGGGGACAGGGACACTACAATGAGCAGTTCTTC.

This clone was seen only a few times. J is TRBJ2-1 and V is TRBV19, with TRBD1 matching 8 bases. The CDR3 length is 16 residues. Per the germline V gene, CDR1 is LNHDA and CDR2 is SQIVND (reference sequence). After removal of 2 bases from V and 7 bases from J, the junction contained 10 bases not matched to a gene. The CDR3 nucleotides read TGTGCCAGTAGTATAAAGGGACAGGCACCAGGGAATGAGCAGTTCTTC. Its protein product is CASSIKGQAPGNEQFF.

The rearrangement uses TRBV30 and TRBJ2-1; a possible D gene is TRBD2 (5 bases). The germline CDR1 and CDR2 sequences are GTSNPN and SVGIG (reference sequence). This CDR3 has 15 amino acids. With 3 bases removed from V and 8 bases from J, the gap between germline ends came to 20 bases. The CDR3 sequence: CAWRADGESFYEQFF. The CDR3 coding sequence is TGTGCCTGGAGGGCCGACGGGGAGAGTTTCTATGAGCAGTTCTTC. Filled out from reference TRBV30 and TRBJ2-1, the complete variable domain reads SQTIHQWPATLVQPVGSPLSLECTVEGTSNPNLYWYRQAAGRGLQLLFYSVGIGQISSEVPQNLSASRPQDRQFILSSKKLLLSDSGFYLCAWRADGESFYEQFFGPGTRLTVL.

This clone was seen a few times. This rearrangement joins TRBV2 to TRBJ2-7; the match to TRBD2 covers 10 bases. Germline lookup yields CDR1 SNHLY and CDR2 FYNNEI. V lost 6 bases, J lost 6 bases, and 11 bases stayed unmatched. The CDR3 is 15 residues long. CDR3 sequence: CASRPGTSDPTEQYF. In nucleotides, the CDR3 is TGTGCCAGCAGGCCCGGGACTAGCGATCCTACCGAGCAGTACTTC.

The V and J genes are TRBV29-1 and TRBJ2-3; unclear D gene. The V end was cut by 0 bases, the J end by 6 bases, with 16 bases between. The CDR3 runs 15 residues. Germline V gives CDR1 SQVTM, CDR2 ANQGSEA. The CDR3 region has the DNA TGCAGCGTTGAAGAAGGATTAGCAGTAGCCGATACGCAGTATTTT. It is translated as CSVEEGLAVADTQYF.

V and J are TRBV30 and TRBJ1-1; maybe TRBD1 (6 bases). CDR3 length: 14 amino acids. CDR1 is GTSNPN and CDR2 is SVGIG in the germline V gene (reference sequence). V lost 4 bases, J lost 0 bases, and 12 bases lay in between. CDR3 nucleotide sequence: TGTGCCTGGACCCAGGACAGACTGAACACTGAAGCTTTCTTT. Its protein is CAWTQDRLNTEAFF.

The chain has TRBV19 and TRBJ2-3, with D possibly being TRBD1 (6 bases). CDR3 length: 19 amino acids. Germline-derived CDR1 and CDR2 are LNHDA and SQIVND (reference sequence). Trimming shortened V by 4 bases and J by 5 bases, and 28 bases separated the two germline ends. The CDR3 sequence: CASSRKPIGGVAPRDTQYF. CDR3 bases: TGTGCCAGTAGTAGAAAGCCCATAGGGGGTGTAGCGCCCCGAGATACGCAGTATTTT.

This clone was observed at least ten times. The J gene is TRBJ2-1, the V gene TRBV7-9, with 8 bases identical to TRBD2. This CDR3 has 14 residues. After removal of 5 bases from V and 5 bases from J, the junction contained 5 bases not matched to a gene. The V gene's germline CDR1 is SEHNR and CDR2 FQNEAQ (reference sequence). The CDR3 protein is CASSVFSGNNEQFF. The CDR3 bases are TGTGCCAGCAGCGTCTTTAGCGGGAACAATGAGCAGTTCTTC.

The chain uses TRBV3-1 (or the pseudogene TRBV3-2) and TRBJ1-3; no reliable D call. The germline V gene encodes CDR1 LGHDT and CDR2 YNNKEL (reference sequence). This CDR3 comprises 15 residues. The V and J ends lost 3 bases and 2 bases respectively, with 11 bases between them. The CDR3 DNA follows: TGTGCCAGCAGCCAGCTAGACGGCGCTGGAAACACCATATATTTT. It is translated as CASSQLDGAGNTIYF.

The rearrangement links TRBV10-1 to TRBJ2-5; TRBD1 aligns across 7 bases. The germline V gene encodes CDR1 WNHNN and CDR2 SYGVQD (reference sequence). The length of the CDR3 is 13 residues. The junction had 1 base not matched to a gene; V was cut back by 5 bases and J by 1 base. The CDR3 DNA reads as TGCGCCAGCAGTAGGGACAGCCAAGAGACCCAGTACTTC. Its translation: CASSRDSQETQYF.

The chain uses TRBV6-5 and TRBJ2-5; TRBD2 matches 12 bases. In germline, CDR1 is MNHEY, CDR2 SVGAGI. V gave up 6 bases and J gave up 5 bases; unmatched junction bases: 7. CDR3 size: 15 residues. CDR3 protein: CASRTSGSRGETQYF. In DNA, the CDR3 is TGTGCCAGCAGGACTAGCGGGAGTCGAGGGGAGACCCAGTACTTC.